This T cell receptor (beta chain) was sequenced in a study of blood T cell repertoires in COVID-19. Whole-study context: COVID-19 samples from acute and convalescent phases originated in the United States, Italy and Spain.

Participants were aged about 18 to 100 years from 20 to 30 US areas. V gave up 3 bases and J gave up 1 base, with 12 bases separating them. The CDR3 is 15 amino acids. The germline gives CDR1 MNHEY, CDR2 SVGAGI. In the original analysis: From reference gene primer amplification, estimates of nucleated cell counts were derived. Repertoires were generated with immunoSEQ multiplex PCR, while TCRdb's copy carries only in-frame clones and drops some. D and trimming come from the DNA, and the V and J calls and clone size come from that table. The top ten clones hold approximately 1% of a sample with 320,000 or so clones, more than 75% of them seen once.

V is TRBV6-5 and J is TRBJ1-2; D is undetermined. Source material: PBMCs or T cells enriched from blood (not recorded which). The clonotype comes from a woman aged 30 to 39 who had recovered from COVID-19. The CDR3, as DNA: TGTGCCAGCAGTTATTGGCAGTCGAATAACTATGGCTACACCTTC. Its protein product is CASSYWQSNNYGYTF.